The 2 T cell receptor beta chains reported below all come from one sample, sequenced in a study of blood T cell repertoires in COVID-19. Sequencing was performed with immunoSEQ multiplex PCR; in TCRdb, only in-frame clones are kept and a portion is missing. The data hold 200,000 to 250,000 clones, with 70% to 90% observed a single time. Input material: peripheral blood. The origin of the receptors is a man aged 30-40 years who had recovered from COVID-19.

This clone appeared once. This CDR3 is missing its conserved last phenylalanine or tryptophan, likely due to a read error. The CDR3 bases are TGTGCCAGCAGCCAGGCTTGGACAGGGTTAGCCAAAAACATTCAGTACCTC. This codes for CASSQAWTGLAKNIQYL. The chain recombines TRBV3-1 (or the pseudogene TRBV3-2) with TRBJ2-4; 8 bases match TRBD1. The CDR3 totals 17 residues. V shed 3 bases and J 0 bases; nucleotides not matched to a gene: 7. The V gene's germline CDR1 is LGHDT and CDR2 YNNKEL (reference sequence).

The chain is built from TRBV15 and TRBJ1-2; perhaps TRBD1 as D (6 bases). The germline CDR1 and CDR2 sequences are LNHNV and YYDKDF (reference sequence). CDR3 length equals 16 residues. The V and J ends lost 5 bases and 8 bases respectively, with 24 bases between them. CDR3 residues: CATSAGGQGESRGYTF. The CDR3 DNA sequence: TGTGCCACCAGCGCCGGGGGGCAGGGTGAATCGCGGGGCTACACCTTC.